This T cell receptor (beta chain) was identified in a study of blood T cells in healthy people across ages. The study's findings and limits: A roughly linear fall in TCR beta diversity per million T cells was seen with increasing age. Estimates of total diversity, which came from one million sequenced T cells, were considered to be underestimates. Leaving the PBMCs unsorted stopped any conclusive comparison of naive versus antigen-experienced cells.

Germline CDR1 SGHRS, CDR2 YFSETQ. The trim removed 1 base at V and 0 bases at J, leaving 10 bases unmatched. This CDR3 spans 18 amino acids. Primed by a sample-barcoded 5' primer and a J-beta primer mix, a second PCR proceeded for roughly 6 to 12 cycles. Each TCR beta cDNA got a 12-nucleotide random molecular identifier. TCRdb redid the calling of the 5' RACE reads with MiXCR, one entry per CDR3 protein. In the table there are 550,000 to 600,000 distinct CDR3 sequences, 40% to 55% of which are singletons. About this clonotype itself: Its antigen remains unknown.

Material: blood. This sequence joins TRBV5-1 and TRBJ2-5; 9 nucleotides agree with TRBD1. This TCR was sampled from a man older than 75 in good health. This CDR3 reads CASSLLGQGMGYQETQYF. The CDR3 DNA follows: TGCGCCAGCAGCTTGCTCGGACAGGGGATGGGGTACCAAGAGACCCAGTACTTC.